The next 10 T cell receptor beta chains were all read from a single sample in a study of blood T cell repertoires in COVID-19. The protocol was immunoSEQ multiplex PCR, while the TCRdb copy is restricted to in-frame clones and leaves out a portion. The sample contains 250,000 or so clones, roughly 86% of which appear only once. The sample taken for sequencing was peripheral blood. The receptors were sampled from a woman in her twenties or thirties with acute or convalescent COVID-19.

Concerning this clone: One junction end disagrees with the germline gene, perhaps due to a read error. The chain employs TRBV11-2 and TRBJ1-2; D perhaps matches TRBD1 (5 bases). This CDR3 region has 12 residues. Germline assignment: CDR1 SGHAT and CDR2 FQNNGV. The CDR3 coding sequence is TGTGCCAGCAGCTCCGGGGGGGGAACCCTCTACTTC. Protein: CASSSGGGTLYF. The whole variable domain, remainder taken from reference TRBV11-2 and TRBJ1-2, is EAGVAQSPRYKIIEKRQSVAFWCNPISGHATLYWYQQILGQGPKLLIQFQNNGVVDDSQLPKDRFSAERLKGVDSTLKIQPAKLEDSAVYLCASSSGGGTLYFGSGTRLTVV.

The chain links TRBV7-2 to TRBJ2-5, with TRBD2 identical over 16 bases. The CDR3 consists of 17 residues. V was clipped by 4 bases and J by 9 bases; unmatched bases: 11. Looked up from germline, CDR1 is SGHTA and CDR2 is FQGNSA. The chain's CDR3 is CASSSGLAGGPAGAQYF. The CDR3 DNA reads as TGTGCCAGCAGCTCGGGACTAGCGGGAGGGCCGGCCGGGGCCCAGTACTTC.

This rearrangement joins TRBV18 to TRBJ2-3; tentatively, D is TRBD1 (7 bases). V was clipped by 6 bases and J by 6 bases, with 10 bases between them. The germline CDR1 and CDR2 sequences are KGHSH and LQKENI. The length of the CDR3 is 12 residues. The DNA of the CDR3 is TGTGCCAGCTCCCCAGGGGGGGATACGCAGTATTTT. It yields the protein CASSPGGDTQYF.

V and J are TRBV5-1 and TRBJ2-3; the match to TRBD2 covers 13 bases. This CDR3 comprises 16 residues. The V gene end was trimmed by 8 bases and the J gene end by 5 bases; junction bases not matched to a gene: 11. Germline values: CDR1 SGHRS, CDR2 YFSETQ. The CDR3 nucleotides are TGCGCCAGTCGCAGGGAACTAGCGGGAGGGGTAGATACGCAGTATTTT. Protein sequence: CASRRELAGGVDTQYF.

The J gene is TRBJ1-4, the V gene TRBV6-5; the match to TRBD1 covers 9 bases. The CDR3 has 15 residues. Germline CDR1 and CDR2: MNHEY and SVGAGI. Germline trimming cut 6 bases from V and 7 bases from J; bases unmatched to any gene: 9. The CDR3 reads CASSSNRGLAEKLFF. CDR3 DNA: TGTGCCAGCAGCTCGAACAGGGGGCTTGCTGAAAAACTGTTTTTT.

The rearrangement uses TRBV11-3 and TRBJ2-7, with 7 bases matching TRBD1. The germline gives CDR1 SGHNT, CDR2 YENEEA. This CDR3 is 12 amino acids long. The ends lost 6 bases at V and 8 bases at J; junction bases unmatched: 7. In DNA form, the CDR3 reads TGTGCCAGCAGTTATACAGGGGTCCAGCAGTACTTC. Translating it yields CASSYTGVQQYF.

This rearrangement joins TRBV6-2 or TRBV6-3 to TRBJ2-7, with 9 bases that match TRBD2. V dropped 3 bases and J dropped 2; count of bases not matched to a gene: 8. Germline values: CDR1 MNHEY, CDR2 SVGEGT. This CDR3 has 16 residues. CDR3 nucleotides: TGTGCCAGCAGTTATTTGGGGCTAGCGGGAACCTACGAGCAGTACTTC. This codes for CASSYLGLAGTYEQYF.

The chain employs TRBV30 and TRBJ2-1; the D is unclear. The CDR3 covers 14 residues. CDR1 GTSNPN and CDR2 SVGIG come from the germline V gene (reference sequence). Trimming removed 2 bases at V and 7 bases at J, with 15 bases between. The CDR3 protein is CAWSPTSSWNEQFF. DNA of the CDR3: TGTGCCTGGAGTCCCACCAGTTCATGGAATGAGCAGTTCTTC.

The gene calls are TRBV7-2 and TRBJ1-3, with D possibly TRBD1 on 6 matching bases. V gave up 0 bases and J gave up 3 bases, with 12 bases separating them. Germline CDR1 SGHTA, CDR2 FQGNSA. The length of the CDR3 is 16 residues. The CDR3 protein is CASSLATGPGGNTIYF. CDR3 DNA: TGTGCCAGCAGCTTAGCCACAGGGCCGGGTGGAAACACCATATATTTT.

The chain recombines TRBV9 with TRBJ2-1; D is perhaps TRBD2 (5 bases). CDR1 is SGDLS and CDR2 is YYNGEE in the germline V gene. Trimming cost V 0 bases and J 5 bases, with 12 bases left between them. The CDR3 spans 15 residues. CDR3 region: CASSVAPGLNNEQFF. The DNA for the CDR3 is TGTGCCAGCAGCGTAGCCCCAGGACTGAACAATGAGCAGTTCTTC.